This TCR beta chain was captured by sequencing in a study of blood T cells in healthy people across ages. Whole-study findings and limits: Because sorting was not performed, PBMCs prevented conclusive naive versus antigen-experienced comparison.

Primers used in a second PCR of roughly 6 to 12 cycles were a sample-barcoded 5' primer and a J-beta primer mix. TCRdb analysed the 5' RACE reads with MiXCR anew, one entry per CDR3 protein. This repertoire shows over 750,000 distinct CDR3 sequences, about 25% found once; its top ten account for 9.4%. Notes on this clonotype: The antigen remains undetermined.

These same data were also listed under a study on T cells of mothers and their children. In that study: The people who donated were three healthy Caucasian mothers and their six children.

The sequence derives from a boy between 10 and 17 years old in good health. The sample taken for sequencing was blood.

The CDR3 here is CASSLGGGSKNTEAFF. CDR3 DNA sequence: TGTGCCAGCAGTTTAGGGGGGGGAAGTAAAAACACTGAAGCTTTCTTT. The genes are TRBV12-3 or TRBV12-4 and TRBJ1-1; D perhaps matches TRBD1 (5 bases). This CDR3 region has 16 residues. Trimming shortened V by 1 base and J by 2 bases, and 14 bases separated the two germline ends.